This T cell receptor (beta chain) was documented in a study of T cells after yellow fever vaccination (dated by TCRdb to 2018 to 2020). Turning to the overall study: The SMART-Seq v4 Ultra Low Input RNA kit was used to prepare libraries from fractions with low cell numbers. Bulk PBMC replicates and cell subsets were isolated from blood drawn at multiple timepoints before and after both primary and secondary immunization. Two healthy male donors, one aged 18 to 30 and one aged 30 to 40 years, were included in the cohort. To track T-cell clones before and after primary and booster YFV17D yellow fever vaccination, bulk TCR alpha and beta repertoires were sequenced longitudinally. Summary of the overall study and its limitations: Only two donors were included in the study, so the extent to which the findings can be generalized is limited. A small share of clonotypes was detected in both CD4 and CD8 compartments, with the overlap likely arising from convergent recombination. Compared with the primary T-cell response, the secondary T-cell response was weaker but faster, peaking on day 5 rather than day 15. After the booster, most clones that had expanded after primary vaccination were detected again (around 96% of CD4 and under 90% of CD8), suggesting broad maintenance of memory. Computational filtering was required because FACS-sorted repertoires could contain abundant contaminating clonotypes from the bulk population.

The germline V gene (reference sequence) supplies CDR1 MNHEY and CDR2 SMNVEV. The CDR3 goes from the cysteine to the phenylalanine over 14 residues. Only the CDR3 portion is preserved as DNA: 42 bases, with reading frame beginning at the first base. The germline ends are 12 bases apart after V is trimmed by 6 bases and J by 0 bases. The treatment or condition tag for this specimen amounts to: live attenuated yellow fever vaccine strain. Two biological replicates of bulk PBMCs were collected at each blood-draw timepoint. A standard Ficoll-Paque protocol was used to isolate PBMCs from peripheral blood. TriZol was used to extract RNA from bulk PBMCs, CD4 and CD8 fractions, and dextramer-positive and dextramer-negative fractions. TCR cDNA was synthesized by 5'RACE template switching, through which a universal primer site and unique molecular identifiers were introduced. cDNA synthesis was primed from both the TCR alpha and TCR beta constant segments. Two PCR steps were used to amplify libraries, with sample barcodes and sequencing adapters being added in the second step. Libraries were sequenced on Illumina HiSeq 2500 (2x100 bp) or NovaSeq (2x150 bp). As for how the authors treated the data: Reads were demultiplexed and collapsed into UMI consensus sequences with MIGEC, and V(D)J alignment was performed with MiXCR. Vaccine-responding clonotypes were defined with edgeR using replicate PBMC samples, requiring FDR below 0.01 and a log2 fold change above 5 up to day 15. Bulk clonotypes were assigned CD4 or CD8 identity according to which sequenced CD4 or CD8 repertoire held them at higher abundance. TCRdb reran the public reads through fastp at Q25 and MiXCR, keeping productive beta chains. Rows with a matching CDR3 protein are joined into one entry that keeps the most common DNA and genes. The V and J calls reflect TCRdb's pipeline rather than the authors' work. This sample has about 630,000 distinct CDR3 sequences in its table, and roughly 12% of those were observed once. The ten largest clones take up about 15% of the sample.

This clonotype was seen only a few times. Its antigen has not been determined. Base qualities are not provided; no much larger clone lies one nucleotide away. This receptor was identified in a man aged 30-40 years who received the YFV17D yellow fever vaccine. The sample in question was PBMCs, obtained on the day of the yellow fever booster vaccination. The V and J genes are TRBV27 and TRBJ2-7; the D gene is perhaps TRBD1, from 6 matching bases. The CDR3 region has the sequence CASRIRGGSYEQYF. The nucleotide sequence is given as TGTGCCAGCAGGATCAGGGGTGGCTCCTACGAGCAGTACTTC.